The 26 T cell receptor beta chains below were found in one sample sequenced in a study of blood T cell repertoires in COVID-19. The table came from immunoSEQ multiplex PCR; TCRdb's copy has only in-frame clones and leaves some out. Seen here are fewer than 150,000 clones, 75% to 90% observed once, and the top ten hold around an eighth. Sequencing was performed on peripheral blood. The receptors derive from a human donor in a cohort sampled during active COVID-19.

The rearrangement uses TRBV7-2 and TRBJ2-3; D might be TRBD2 (5 bases). Germline CDR1 is SGHTA and CDR2 is FQGNSA. Between the trimmed V and J ends, which lost 3 bases and 6 bases, there was a span of 13 bases. The CDR3 is made up of 14 amino acids. CDR3 nucleotides: TGTGCCAGCAGCTTTCAAGCGGCCGGCGATACGCAGTATTTT. It encodes CASSFQAAGDTQYF.

The genes are TRBV6-5 and TRBJ1-2; maybe TRBD1 (5 bases). The ends were cut back, 4 bases at V and 7 bases at J, with 10 bases in the middle. Germline V gene sequence: CDR1 MNHEY, CDR2 SVGAGI. The CDR3 is 12 residues long. The CDR3 DNA follows: TGTGCCAGCAGTTTTCAGGGCGGTGGCTACACCTTC. It codes for CASSFQGGGYTF.

Written as DNA, the CDR3 is TGCGCCAGCAGCCAACACAGGGTCTTTAGCAATCAGCCCCAGCATTTT. This sequence encodes CASSQHRVFSNQPQHF. V usage is TRBV4-3 and J usage is TRBJ1-5, with D possibly matching TRBD1 (6 bases). CDR1 and CDR2 from the germline V gene are LGHNA and YSLEER. The length of the CDR3 is 16 residues. The V end was cut by 2 bases, the J end by 0 bases, with 11 bases between.

The genes are TRBV5-6 and TRBJ2-1, with 10 bases matching TRBD2. Germline V gene sequence: CDR1 SGHDT, CDR2 YYEEEE. Trimming cost V 4 bases and J 5 bases; bases outside gene matches: 6. The CDR3 is made up of 15 amino acids. This CDR3 reads CASSVIAGGNNEQFF. In DNA form, the CDR3 reads TGTGCCAGCAGCGTTATAGCGGGGGGCAACAATGAGCAGTTCTTC. The whole variable domain, remainder taken from reference TRBV5-6 and TRBJ2-1, is DAGVTQSPTHLIKTRGQQVTLRCSPKSGHDTVSWYQQALGQGPQFIFQYYEEEERQRGNFPDRFSGHQFPNYSSELNVNALLLGDSALYLCASSVIAGGNNEQFFGPGTRLTVL.

The chain joins TRBV7-2 to TRBJ2-3; TRBD2 might be the D (6 bases). Germline-derived CDR1 and CDR2 are SGHTA and FQGNSA. The CDR3 spans 15 residues. Trimming removed 2 bases at V and 2 bases at J, with 11 bases between. As DNA, the CDR3 is TGTGCCAGCAGCTTAAAGGCGGGGAACACAGATACGCAGTATTTT. Its translation is CASSLKAGNTDTQYF.

This clone occurred a few times. The same CDR3 also results from other DNA sequences found in this sample. The chain has TRBV12-3 or TRBV12-4 and TRBJ2-2; D unclear. Trimming cost V 3 bases and J 5 bases, with 7 bases left between them. There are 13 residues in the CDR3. The CDR3 sequence is CASSFGGTGELFF. Here the CDR3 DNA reads TGTGCCAGCAGTTTCGGCGGAACCGGGGAGCTGTTTTTT.

This sequence joins TRBV19 and TRBJ1-5; tentatively, D is TRBD1 (6 bases). The CDR3 runs 13 residues. Germline V gene sequence: CDR1 LNHDA, CDR2 SQIVND (reference sequence). Between the trimmed V and J ends, which lost 7 bases and 4 bases, there was a span of 11 bases. The CDR3 DNA is TGTGCCAGTACCCCGAGGGGGAATCAGCCCCAGCATTTT. This codes for CASTPRGNQPQHF.

This clone has more than one count but fewer than ten. This chain uses TRBV5-5 with TRBJ1-5; the match to TRBD1 covers 10 bases. Trimming took 0 bases from V and 7 from J; bases not matched to a gene: 1. The germline CDR1 and CDR2 sequences are SGHKS and YYEKEE (reference sequence). The CDR3 contains 14 residues. The CDR3 sequence: CASSLETGGQPQHF. As DNA, the CDR3 is TGTGCCAGCAGCTTGGAGACAGGGGGCCAGCCCCAGCATTTT.

This sequence joins TRBV19 and TRBJ2-1; TRBD2 matches at 9 bases. The J segment lost 8 bases and the V segment lost 10 bases, leaving 9 bases of the junction unmatched. The V gene's germline CDR1 is LNHDA and CDR2 SQIVND (reference sequence). The CDR3 loop spans 13 amino acids. DNA of the CDR3: TGTGCCACCAAAGCGGGGGGCCCTCATGAGCAGTTCTTC. This gives the protein CATKAGGPHEQFF.

The chain couples TRBV6-5 to TRBJ1-1, with D perhaps matching TRBD1 (6 bases). Germline lookup yields CDR1 MNHEY and CDR2 SVGAGI. V was trimmed by 6 bases and J by 7 bases, leaving 15 bases between them. CDR3 length equals 13 residues. CDR3 coding DNA: TGTGCCAGCAGGACCGGAACAGGGAGTGAAGCTTTCTTT. Translation: CASRTGTGSEAFF.

This clone appeared once. This sequence joins TRBV6-2 or TRBV6-3 and TRBJ1-2; D remains unclear. CDR3 length: 13 amino acids. Trimming took 3 bases from V and 7 from J, leaving 12 bases between them. Per germline, CDR1 MNHEY and CDR2 SVGEGT. The chain's CDR3 is CASSYAGKVGYTF. The CDR3 DNA reads TGTGCCAGCAGTTATGCGGGGAAGGTTGGCTACACCTTC.

The chain links TRBV6-2 or TRBV6-3 to TRBJ1-1; no clear D. This CDR3 region has 14 residues. CDR1 and CDR2 from the germline V gene are MNHEY and SVGEGT. Trimming took off 5 bases at V and 1 base at J, with 11 bases between the two ends. The CDR3 DNA reads TGTGCCAGCAGTGCCCCCGGGAGGAACACTGAAGCTTTCTTT. Translation: CASSAPGRNTEAFF.

Here the CDR3 reads CASSSRAGGAGEQFF. The CDR3 bases are TGTGCCAGCAGCTCTAGGGCAGGGGGCGCGGGGGAGCAGTTCTTC. The gene calls are TRBV11-2 and TRBJ2-1; 8 bases align to TRBD1. This CDR3 spans 15 amino acids. The V gene's germline CDR1 is SGHAT and CDR2 FQNNGV. After removal of 4 bases from V and 10 bases from J, the junction contained 12 bases not matched to a gene.

The rearrangement uses TRBV18 and TRBJ2-7; 7 bases line up with TRBD1. This CDR3 comprises 15 residues. V gave up 2 bases and J gave up 6 bases; unmatched junction bases: 10. CDR1 and CDR2 from the germline V gene are KGHSH and LQKENI. As DNA, the CDR3 is TGTGCCAGCTCACCAAAGGGGGCCCTACCGTCCGAGCAGTACTTC. Its translation: CASSPKGALPSEQYF.

The chain uses TRBV2 and TRBJ1-5; D is undetermined. V lost 6 bases, J lost 1 base, and 4 bases lay in between. The CDR3 length is 12 residues. The germline CDR1 and CDR2 sequences are SNHLY and FYNNEI. The CDR3 DNA sequence: TGTGCCAGCAGCGAGAGCAATCAGCCCCAGCATTTT. Its protein is CASSESNQPQHF.

V is TRBV11-3 and J is TRBJ2-3, with TRBD1 identical over 11 bases. The CDR3 sequence is 14 residues long. The germline CDR1 and CDR2 sequences are SGHNT and YENEEA. V was pared by 5 bases and J by 5 bases, with 3 bases of the junction left unmatched. The CDR3 sequence: CASSPGQGGDTQYF. The CDR3 DNA follows: TGTGCCAGCAGCCCGGGACAGGGGGGAGATACGCAGTATTTT.

V usage is TRBV12-3 or TRBV12-4 and J usage is TRBJ2-1, with 8 bases lining up with TRBD1. The CDR3 is 11 residues long. With 6 bases clipped from V and 13 bases from J, the junction kept 5 bases outside the gene matches. CDR3 DNA: TGTGCCAGCAGCGACAGGGGCCCTCAGTTCTTC. Translation: CASSDRGPQFF.

This clone was detected only a few times. V usage is TRBV6-5 and J usage is TRBJ1-3; the D gene is possibly TRBD1 (5 bases). The length of the CDR3 is 15 residues. Deletions cut 7 bases from V and 0 bases from J, with 13 bases between. The V gene's germline CDR1 is MNHEY and CDR2 SVGAGI. The CDR3 spells CASKEGSISGNTIYF. In DNA, the CDR3 is TGTGCCAGCAAGGAGGGGTCGATCTCTGGAAACACCATATATTTT.

This clone has a single count. CDR3: CASSQEEGTYNEQFF. CDR3 nucleotides: TGTGCCAGCAGCCAAGAGGAGGGTACCTACAATGAGCAGTTCTTC. The rearrangement uses TRBV4-2 and TRBJ2-1, with D perhaps matching TRBD2 (6 bases). The CDR3 length is 15 residues. Looked up from germline, CDR1 is LGHNA and CDR2 is YNFKEQ. Between the trimmed V and J ends, which lost 0 bases and 2 bases, there was a span of 8 bases.

CDR3: CASRRGQGAYEQYF. In DNA, the CDR3 is TGTGCCAGCAGGCGTGGACAGGGGGCCTACGAGCAGTACTTC. The gene calls are TRBV6-6 and TRBJ2-7; 10 bases agree with TRBD1. Looked up from germline, CDR1 is MNHNY and CDR2 is SVGAGI (reference sequence). V lost 6 bases, J lost 2 bases, and 4 bases stayed unmatched. CDR3 length: 14 amino acids.

The chain combines TRBV11-3 with TRBJ2-1; TRBD1 is a possible D gene (6 bases). CDR1 and CDR2 (germline): SGHNT, YENEEA. The ends were cut back, 1 base at V and 2 bases at J, with 9 bases in the middle. This CDR3 region has 15 residues. For the CDR3, the DNA is TGTGCCAGCAGCTTAGGCAGGGGCACCTACAATGAGCAGTTCTTC. Residues: CASSLGRGTYNEQFF.

The chain employs TRBV7-9 and TRBJ2-3; 7 nucleotides line up with TRBD1. The germline V gene encodes CDR1 SEHNR and CDR2 FQNEAQ (reference sequence). Germline trimming cut 3 bases from V and 3 bases from J; bases unmatched to any gene: 3. This CDR3 region has 14 residues. CDR3 loop: CASSFLTGTDTQYF. CDR3 sequence (DNA): TGTGCCAGCAGCTTTTTGACAGGGACAGATACGCAGTATTTT.

This clone was observed once. The gene calls are TRBV19 and TRBJ1-5, with D possibly TRBD1 on 6 matching bases. The germline CDR1 and CDR2 sequences are LNHDA and SQIVND (reference sequence). V gave up 7 bases and J gave up 7 bases, with 17 bases separating them. The length of the CDR3 is 14 residues. DNA for the CDR3: TGTGCCAGTACCAATTTACAGGGTCACCAGCCCCAGCATTTT. Translated, it gives CASTNLQGHQPQHF. The whole variable domain, remainder taken from reference TRBV19 and TRBJ1-5, is DGGITQSPKYLFRKEGQNVTLSCEQNLNHDAMYWYRQDPGQGLRLIYYSQIVNDFQKGDIAEGYSVSREKKESFPLTVTSAQKNPTAFYLCASTNLQGHQPQHFGDGTRLSIL.

The chain recombines TRBV9 with TRBJ2-1; 10 bases are a match to TRBD2. The CDR3 runs 16 residues. Germline V gene sequence: CDR1 SGDLS, CDR2 YYNGEE. V was pared by 2 bases and J by 4 bases, with 6 bases of the junction left unmatched. DNA of the CDR3: TGTGCCAGCAGCGTGGAACTAGCGGGGCTATACAATGAGCAGTTCTTC. It is translated as CASSVELAGLYNEQFF.

V is TRBV4-1 and J is TRBJ2-7; 8 nucleotides match TRBD1. J was trimmed by 3 bases and V by 1 base; bases with no gene match: 8. This CDR3 has 16 amino acids. Germline V CDR1 and CDR2: MGHRA, YSYEKL. This CDR3 is CASSQVGQVPFYEQYF. CDR3 DNA sequence: TGCGCCAGCAGCCAAGTGGGACAGGTTCCCTTCTACGAGCAGTACTTC.

J is TRBJ1-4 and V is TRBV24-1; 11 bases line up with TRBD1. The CDR3 is 14 amino acids. Trimming at V came to 4 bases and at J to 7 bases, leaving 1 base not matched to a gene. Germline V gene sequence: CDR1 KGHDR, CDR2 SFDVKD. This chain's CDR3 is CATSDGTGGEKLFF. In DNA, the CDR3 is TGTGCCACCAGTGACGGGACAGGGGGTGAAAAACTGTTTTTT.